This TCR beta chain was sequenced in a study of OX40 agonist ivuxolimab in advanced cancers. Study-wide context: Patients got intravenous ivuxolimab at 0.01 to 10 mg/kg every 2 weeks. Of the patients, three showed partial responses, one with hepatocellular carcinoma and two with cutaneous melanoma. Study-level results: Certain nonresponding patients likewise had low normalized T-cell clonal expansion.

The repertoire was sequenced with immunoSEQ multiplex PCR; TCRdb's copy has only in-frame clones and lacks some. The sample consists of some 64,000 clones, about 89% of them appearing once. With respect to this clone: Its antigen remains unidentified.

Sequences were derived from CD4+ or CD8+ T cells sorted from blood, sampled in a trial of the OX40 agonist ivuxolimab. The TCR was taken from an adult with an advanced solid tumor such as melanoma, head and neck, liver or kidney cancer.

The CDR3 bases are TGTGCCAGCAGCAAAGCATCTTCCTCACCCCTCCACTTT. This gives the protein CASSKASSSPLHF. V and J are TRBV7-9 and TRBJ1-6; no firm D call. CDR3 length: 13 residues. V lost 5 bases, J lost 10 bases, and 12 bases lay in between. Germline V gives CDR1 SEHNR, CDR2 FQNEAQ (reference sequence).